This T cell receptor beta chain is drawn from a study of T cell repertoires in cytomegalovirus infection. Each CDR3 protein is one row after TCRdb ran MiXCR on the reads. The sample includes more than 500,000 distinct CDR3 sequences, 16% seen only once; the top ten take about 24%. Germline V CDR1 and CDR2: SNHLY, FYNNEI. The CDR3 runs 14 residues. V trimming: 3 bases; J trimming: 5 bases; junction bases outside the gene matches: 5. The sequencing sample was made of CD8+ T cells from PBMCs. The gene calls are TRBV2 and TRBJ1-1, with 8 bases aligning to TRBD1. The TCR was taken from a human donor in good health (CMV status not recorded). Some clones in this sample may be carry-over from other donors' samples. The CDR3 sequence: CASSDRGQKTEAFF. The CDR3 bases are TGTGCCAGCAGTGACAGGGGGCAAAAAACTGAAGCTTTCTTT.